The 18 T cell receptor beta chains presented below share a single source sample, sequenced in a study of shared clonotypes between healthy human individuals. Measured with immunoSEQ multiplex PCR; TCRdb has only the in-frame clones, and not every one. The sample lists 2 million to 2.5 million clones; 80% to 95% were seen once. The sequencing sample was made of naive CD4+ T cells from PBMCs. Specified subset: CD45RA+ positively selected. These receptors all stem from a man between 18 and 35 years old in good health. Some clones in this sample may be carry-over from other donors' samples.

This chain connects TRBV6-5 to TRBJ1-3, with D possibly being TRBD1 (6 bases). Germline V gene sequence: CDR1 MNHEY, CDR2 SVGAGI. Trimming shortened V by 5 bases and J by 4 bases, and 15 bases separated the two germline ends. This CDR3 contains 15 residues. CDR3 bases: TGTGCCAGCAGTCGCCGGGGGGCGAAAGGAAACACCATATATTTT. Protein sequence: CASSRRGAKGNTIYF.

The J gene is TRBJ2-7, the V gene TRBV7-2; 7 nucleotides agree with TRBD2. In germline, CDR1 is SGHTA, CDR2 FQGNSA. The CDR3 length is 15 residues. Trimming removed 5 bases from V and 3 bases from J; junction bases left unmatched: 10. The CDR3 is CASSRQRETYYEQYF. In DNA, the CDR3 is TGTGCCAGCAGCCGCCAGCGGGAAACCTACTACGAGCAGTACTTC.

Regarding this clone: The same CDR3 also results from other DNA sequences found in this sample. The chain links TRBV15 to TRBJ2-7; D ambiguous. The CDR3 contains 12 residues. Trimming took off 5 bases at V and 1 base at J, with 6 bases between the two ends. The germline CDR1 and CDR2 sequences are LNHNV and YYDKDF (reference sequence). CDR3 DNA: TGTGCCACCAGCGGCAGTTCCTACGAGCAGTACTTC. As protein: CATSGSSYEQYF.

The rearrangement joins TRBV7-3 to TRBJ2-2; perhaps D is TRBD1 or TRBD2 (6 bases each). CDR1 and CDR2 from the germline V gene are SGHTA and FQGTGA. This CDR3 has 13 residues. Trimming stripped 2 bases from V and 7 bases from J, with 8 bases between. This chain's CDR3 is CASSLRGHGELFF. For the CDR3, the DNA is TGTGCCAGCAGCTTACGGGGGCACGGGGAGCTGTTTTTT.

The J gene is TRBJ2-7, the V gene TRBV10-1, with 12 bases fitting TRBD2. Per the germline V gene, CDR1 is WNHNN and CDR2 is SYGVQD (reference sequence). This CDR3 contains 17 residues. With V trimmed by 10 bases and J by 2 bases, 15 bases remained unmatched. CDR3 region: CATAWSARLAGAYEQYF. DNA of the CDR3: TGCGCCACCGCCTGGTCTGCAAGACTAGCGGGAGCCTACGAGCAGTACTTC.

This clone was found once. V gene TRBV9 combines with J gene TRBJ1-5; tentative D call: TRBD1 (6 bases). The V gene's germline CDR1 is SGDLS and CDR2 YYNGEE. This CDR3 has 14 amino acids. V lost 3 bases and J lost 4, with 11 bases in between. CDR3 protein: CASSANQGNQPQHF. The CDR3, as DNA: TGTGCCAGCAGCGCCAATCAGGGGAATCAGCCCCAGCATTTT. The full variable domain, completed using reference TRBV9 and TRBJ1-5, is DSGVTQTPKHLITATGQRVTLRCSPRSGDLSVYWYQQSLDQGLQFLIQYYNGEERAKGNILERFSAQQFPDLHSELNLSSLELGDSALYFCASSANQGNQPQHFGDGTRLSIL.

The chain recombines TRBV30 with TRBJ2-3; the match to TRBD2 covers 11 bases. CDR3 length equals 15 residues. The V gene end was trimmed by 8 bases and the J gene end by 2 bases; junction bases not matched to a gene: 9. Germline V gives CDR1 GTSNPN, CDR2 SVGIG (reference sequence). The CDR3 region is CAGRRLAGNTDTQYF. The CDR3 region has the DNA TGTGCCGGAAGGAGACTAGCGGGAAACACAGATACGCAGTATTTT.

The J gene is TRBJ2-3, the V gene TRBV29-1, with 9 nucleotides matching TRBD2. Germline lookup yields CDR1 SQVTM and CDR2 ANQGSEA. V lost 7 bases and J lost 3; bases outside the gene matches: 8. The CDR3 spans 14 residues. For the CDR3, the DNA is TGCAGCGCTGATAGCGGGAGAGGTACAGATACGCAGTATTTT. It is translated as CSADSGRGTDTQYF.

This clone was detected a few times. CDR3 loop: CAWSGQALGQPQHF. The CDR3 coding sequence is TGTGCCTGGTCGGGACAGGCCCTCGGGCAGCCCCAGCATTTT. V and J are TRBV30 and TRBJ1-5, with 8 bases fitting TRBD1. Looked up from germline, CDR1 is GTSNPN and CDR2 is SVGIG (reference sequence). V lost 5 bases, J lost 7 bases, and 10 bases stayed unmatched. This CDR3 is 14 amino acids long.

The rearrangement joins TRBV5-4 to TRBJ2-1; 9 nucleotides line up with TRBD2. CDR3 length: 14 amino acids. With V trimmed by 4 bases and J by 10 bases, 9 bases remained unmatched. The germline V gene encodes CDR1 SGHNT and CDR2 YYREEE (reference sequence). The CDR3 protein is CASSSSGTSNEQFF. The CDR3 DNA sequence: TGTGCCAGCAGCAGTTCCGGGACTAGCAACGAGCAGTTCTTC. Drawing the rest from reference TRBV5-4 and TRBJ2-1, the complete variable domain is ETGVTQSPTHLIKTRGQQVTLRCSSQSGHNTVSWYQQALGQGPQFIFQYYREEENGRGNFPPRFSGLQFPNYSSELNVNALELDDSALYLCASSSSGTSNEQFFGPGTRLTVL.

V and J are TRBV30 and TRBJ1-2, with D unclear. The CDR3 sequence is 14 residues long. V was cut by 0 bases and J by 4 bases, with 12 bases left in between. CDR1 is GTSNPN and CDR2 is SVGIG in the germline V gene (reference sequence). The CDR3 nucleotides are TGTGCCTGGAGTGTCGGGCCTTCCTTCTATGGCTACACCTTC. Translated, it gives CAWSVGPSFYGYTF.

CDR3: CASSDESYAEAFF. DNA of the CDR3: TGCGCCAGCAGCGACGAATCGTACGCTGAAGCTTTCTTT. The rearrangement links TRBV5-1 to TRBJ1-1; D uncertain. The V and J ends lost 4 bases and 6 bases respectively, with 13 bases between them. The CDR3 length is 13 residues. Germline CDR1 and CDR2: SGHRS and YFSETQ.

The gene calls are TRBV30 and TRBJ2-3, with no clear D. This CDR3 spans 14 amino acids. Germline values: CDR1 GTSNPN, CDR2 SVGIG (reference sequence). V was cut by 0 bases and J by 1 base, with 8 bases left in between. For the CDR3, the DNA is TGTGCCTGGAGTGTAATAGGAGGCACAGATACGCAGTATTTT. This codes for CAWSVIGGTDTQYF.

This clone was seen only once. The chain employs TRBV28 and TRBJ1-1; 8 nucleotides match TRBD1. Trimming at V came to 5 bases and at J to 0 bases, leaving 5 bases not matched to a gene. The CDR3 extends over 15 amino acids. Germline CDR1 is MDHEN and CDR2 is SYDVKM. The CDR3: CASSQRDRLNTEAFF. CDR3 bases: TGTGCCAGCAGTCAAAGGGACAGGCTGAACACTGAAGCTTTCTTT.

The chain carries TRBV28 and TRBJ2-2, with 12 bases that match TRBD1. The V gene end was trimmed by 4 bases and the J gene end by 5 bases; junction bases not matched to a gene: 2. The CDR3 sequence is 15 residues long. Germline V gene data show CDR1 as MDHEN and CDR2 as SYDVKM. The CDR3 coding sequence is TGTGCCAGCAGTTGGGACAGGGGGCGGACCGGGGAGCTGTTTTTT. It codes for CASSWDRGRTGELFF.

The gene calls are TRBV25-1 and TRBJ2-7; perhaps D is TRBD1 or TRBD2 (5 bases each). This CDR3 has 15 amino acids. Germline V lookup: CDR1 MGHDK, CDR2 SYGVNS. Trimming stripped 3 bases from V and 2 bases from J, with 14 bases between. DNA of the CDR3: TGTGCCAGCAGTGAGTCCGGGGTAGGGGCCTACGAGCAGTACTTC. Amino acid sequence: CASSESGVGAYEQYF.

This chain joins TRBV20-1 and TRBJ2-3; unclear D gene. The ends were cut back, 3 bases at V and 5 bases at J, with 6 bases in the middle. CDR1 is DFQATT, CDR2 SNEGSKA, per germline (reference sequence). The CDR3 sequence is 11 residues long. The CDR3 DNA reads TGCAGTGCTAGGGGGTTAGATACGCAGTATTTT. The encoded protein is CSARGLDTQYF.

The gene calls are TRBV9 and TRBJ2-7, with 9 bases matching TRBD1. Looked up from germline, CDR1 is SGDLS and CDR2 is YYNGEE. The CDR3 runs 14 residues. Trimming removed 0 bases from V and 2 bases from J; junction bases left unmatched: 0. The CDR3 sequence: CASSVGDRAYEQYF. For the CDR3, the DNA is TGTGCCAGCAGCGTAGGGGACAGGGCCTACGAGCAGTACTTC.